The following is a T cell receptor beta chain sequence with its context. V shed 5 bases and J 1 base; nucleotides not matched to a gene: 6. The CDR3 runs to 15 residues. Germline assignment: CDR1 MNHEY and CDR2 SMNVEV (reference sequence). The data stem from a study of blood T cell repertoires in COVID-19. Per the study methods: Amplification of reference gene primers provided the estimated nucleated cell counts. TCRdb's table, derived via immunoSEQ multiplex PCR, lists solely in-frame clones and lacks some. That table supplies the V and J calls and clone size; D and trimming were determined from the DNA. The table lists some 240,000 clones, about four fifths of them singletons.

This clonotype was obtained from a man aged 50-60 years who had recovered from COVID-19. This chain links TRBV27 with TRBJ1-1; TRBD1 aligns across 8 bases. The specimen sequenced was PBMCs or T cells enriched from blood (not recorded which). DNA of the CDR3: TGTGCCAGCAGTACCCAGGGGGCTGGGAACACTGAAGCTTTCTTT. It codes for CASSTQGAGNTEAFF.